This T cell receptor beta chain derives from a study of blood T cell repertoires in COVID-19. About the research overall: Acute-phase and convalescent COVID-19 samples originated in the United States, Italy and Spain. The analysed material was cDNA or gDNA that came from T cells, B-cell-depleted T cells, or PBMCs.

Per the study methods: Reference gene primer amplification yielded estimated nucleated cell counts. Only in-frame clones appear in the TCRdb table, and some are missing; sequencing was by immunoSEQ multiplex PCR. V, J and clone size were drawn from that table, and D and trimming were deduced from the DNA. The sample contains 90,000 to 120,000 clones, roughly 83% of which appear only once. Trimming stripped 4 bases from V and 4 bases from J, with 9 bases between. The CDR3 has 13 amino acids. Germline CDR1 reads SGHNT; CDR2 reads YYREEE (reference sequence). The sample comprised peripheral blood. J is TRBJ2-1 and V is TRBV5-4; a possible D gene is TRBD1 (6 bases). The TCR was taken from a woman aged 80 or older with active or convalescent COVID-19. The CDR3 protein is CASSPQGYNEQFF. The CDR3 coding sequence is TGTGCCAGCAGCCCTCAGGGGTACAATGAGCAGTTCTTC.